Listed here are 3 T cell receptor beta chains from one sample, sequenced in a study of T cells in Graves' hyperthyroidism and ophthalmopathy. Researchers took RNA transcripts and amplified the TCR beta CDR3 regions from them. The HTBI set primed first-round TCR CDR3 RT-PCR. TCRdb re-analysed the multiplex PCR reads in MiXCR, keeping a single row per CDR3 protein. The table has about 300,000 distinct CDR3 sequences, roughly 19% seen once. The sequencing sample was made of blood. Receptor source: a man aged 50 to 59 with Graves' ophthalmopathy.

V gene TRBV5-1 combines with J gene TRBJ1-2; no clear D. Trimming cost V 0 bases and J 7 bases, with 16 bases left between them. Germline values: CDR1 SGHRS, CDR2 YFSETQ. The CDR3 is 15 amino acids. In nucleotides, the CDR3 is TGCGCCAGCAGCTTGGATGGCAGGAACCCTGGTGGCTACACCTTC. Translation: CASSLDGRNPGGYTF.

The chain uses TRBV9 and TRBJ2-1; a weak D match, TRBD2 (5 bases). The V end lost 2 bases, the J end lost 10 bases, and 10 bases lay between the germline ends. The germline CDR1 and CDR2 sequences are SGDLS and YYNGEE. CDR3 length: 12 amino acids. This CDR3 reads CASSVYGVEQFF. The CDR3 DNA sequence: TGTGCCAGCAGCGTCTACGGGGTGGAGCAGTTCTTC.

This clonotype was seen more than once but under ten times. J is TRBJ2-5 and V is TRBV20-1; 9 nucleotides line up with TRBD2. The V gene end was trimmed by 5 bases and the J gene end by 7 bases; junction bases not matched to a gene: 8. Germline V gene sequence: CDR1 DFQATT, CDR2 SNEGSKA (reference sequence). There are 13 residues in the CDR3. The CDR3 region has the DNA TGCAGTGCTCAGTGGACTAGCGAGACGACCCAGTACTTC. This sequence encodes CSAQWTSETTQYF.